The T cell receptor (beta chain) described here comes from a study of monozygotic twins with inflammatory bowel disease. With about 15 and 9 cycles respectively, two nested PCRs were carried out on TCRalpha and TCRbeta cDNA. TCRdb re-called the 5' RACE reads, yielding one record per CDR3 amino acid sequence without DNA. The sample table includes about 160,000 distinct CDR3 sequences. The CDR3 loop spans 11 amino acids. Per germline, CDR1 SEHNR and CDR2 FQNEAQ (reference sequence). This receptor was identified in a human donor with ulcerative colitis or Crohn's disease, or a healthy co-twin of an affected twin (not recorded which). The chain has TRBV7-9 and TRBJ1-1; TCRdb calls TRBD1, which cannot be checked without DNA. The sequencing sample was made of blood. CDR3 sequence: CASSFSGEAFF.